This T cell receptor beta chain was captured by sequencing in a study of blood T cell repertoires in COVID-19. Study details: Sites in the United States, Italy and Spain provided acute and convalescent COVID-19 samples.

The table came from immunoSEQ multiplex PCR; TCRdb's copy has only in-frame clones and leaves some out. The data contain approximately 120,000 clones, roughly 79% of them singletons. This CDR3 region has 13 residues. The germline V gene encodes CDR1 LGHNA and CDR2 YSLEER. Trimming took off 0 bases at V and 2 bases at J, with 4 bases between the two ends. Sequenced input: peripheral blood. V gene TRBV4-3 combines with J gene TRBJ1-1; no definite D call. This TCR came from a human donor in a cohort sampled during active COVID-19. This CDR3 reads CASSQETNTEAFF. The CDR3 DNA is TGCGCCAGCAGCCAAGAGACTAACACTGAAGCTTTCTTT.